This T cell receptor beta chain appears in the sequencing data of a study of high-grade serous ovarian cancer treatment subgroups (dated by TCRdb to the early 2020s). Background on the whole study: On average, sequencing produced around 15,000 reads and 6,500 to 7,500 unique TCR beta rearrangements for each sample. Under a laparoscopic triage algorithm, patients with high-grade serous ovarian cancer were grouped by complete gross resection or by neoadjuvant chemotherapy response, and the study profiled the TCR beta repertoires of these patients. A cohort of 30 patients was included: some ten with no residual disease after primary surgery (R0), some ten who were excellent NACT responders, and some ten who were poor NACT responders. In total there were roughly 96 samples, since every patient provided one primary tumor sample and two metastatic tumor samples. On the study overall, not on this receptor specifically: Repertoire similarity between tumors from the same patient ranged from 0.11 to 0.79, while tumors from different patients showed almost no similarity. Neoantigen level correlated positively with TCR clonal relatedness, and copy number variation and mutation load from whole-genome sequencing showed a positive trend with TCR clonal relatedness. The TCR repertoire analyses centered on CDR3, leaving CDR1 and CDR2 unanalyzed. Spatial information was not captured by bulk tumor TCR sequencing, so insight into HGSC tumor complexity and diversity was limited.

Tumor samples were collected prior to definitive surgery or chemotherapy. Genomic DNA extraction was performed by the MD Anderson Biospecimen Extraction Resource, and TCR sequencing was carried out by the MD Anderson Cancer Genomics Laboratory. The approximately 100 tumor samples were subjected to high-throughput TCR profiling using ImmunoSEQ. On the study's bioinformatics: To measure repertoire diversity, the metrics used were richness (unique productive sequences), clonality, evenness and relatedness, and the Bhattacharyya coefficient was used to assess similarity between samples. A sensitivity analysis that removed TCRs with fewer than two reads produced consistent conclusions. TCRdb holds this immuneACCESS table with in-frame rearrangements only. Some clones are missing; in checked studies, unresolved V genes explain under half, and the rest has no known cause. The V and J calls and clone size come from that table; D and trimming were worked out from the DNA. Here the sample has more than 6,000 clones; 65% to 80% occur a single time. Of the sample, roughly 12% is held by the ten largest clones.

In regard to this clone: Its cognate antigen has yet to be identified. Per-base quality was not reported, and no clone a single base away is much larger than it.

The TCR comes from a human donor with high-grade serous ovarian cancer. Source material: tumor tissue.

The DNA is TGTGCCAGTAGTATAGGGACCGGGGAGCTGTTTTTT. Its protein product is CASSIGTGELFF. In this chain, TRBV19 is recombined with TRBJ2-2; the D segment cannot be called with confidence. The CDR3 measures 12 amino acids from cysteine to phenylalanine. Here the CDR3 DNA is all that survives: 36 bases in frame from base 1. V drops 1 base and J drops 5 bases, leaving 2 bases in between. CDR1 and CDR2, per the germline V gene (reference sequence), are LNHDA and SQIVND.